This T cell receptor (beta chain) was recorded in a study of technical replicates of blood from a handful of donors. Some clones are missing from TCRdb's copy, which holds only in-frame ones; the method was immunoSEQ multiplex PCR. The sample yields tens of thousands of clones, around 97% seen once. CDR1 and CDR2 from the germline V gene are MDHEN and SYDVKM. V was cut by 5 bases and J by 3 bases, with 19 bases left in between. This CDR3 is 16 amino acids long. This TCR came from a human donor in good health. The sample consisted of T cells isolated from PBMCs. The chain links TRBV28 to TRBJ1-1, with D hard to call. The CDR3 reads CASSMRPVLAYTEAFF. DNA of the CDR3: TGTGCCAGCAGTATGAGGCCAGTACTAGCCTACACTGAAGCTTTCTTT.